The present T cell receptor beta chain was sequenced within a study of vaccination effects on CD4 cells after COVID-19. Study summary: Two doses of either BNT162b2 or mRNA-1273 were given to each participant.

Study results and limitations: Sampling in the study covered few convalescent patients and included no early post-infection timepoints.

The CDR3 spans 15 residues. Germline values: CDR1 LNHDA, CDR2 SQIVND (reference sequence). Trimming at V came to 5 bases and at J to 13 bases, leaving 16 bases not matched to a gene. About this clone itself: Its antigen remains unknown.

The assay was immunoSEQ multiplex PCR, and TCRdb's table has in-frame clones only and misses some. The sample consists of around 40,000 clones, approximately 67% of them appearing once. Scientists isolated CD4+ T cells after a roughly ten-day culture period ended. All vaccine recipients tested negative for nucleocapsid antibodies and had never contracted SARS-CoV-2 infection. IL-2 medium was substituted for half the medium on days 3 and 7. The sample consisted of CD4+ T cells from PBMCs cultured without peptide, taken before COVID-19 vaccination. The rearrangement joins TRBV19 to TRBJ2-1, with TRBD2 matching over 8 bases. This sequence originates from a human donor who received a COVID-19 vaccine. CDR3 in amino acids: CASSSSGRKLLEQFF. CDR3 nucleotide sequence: TGTGCCAGTAGTTCGAGCGGGAGAAAACTCCTGGAACAGTTCTTC.